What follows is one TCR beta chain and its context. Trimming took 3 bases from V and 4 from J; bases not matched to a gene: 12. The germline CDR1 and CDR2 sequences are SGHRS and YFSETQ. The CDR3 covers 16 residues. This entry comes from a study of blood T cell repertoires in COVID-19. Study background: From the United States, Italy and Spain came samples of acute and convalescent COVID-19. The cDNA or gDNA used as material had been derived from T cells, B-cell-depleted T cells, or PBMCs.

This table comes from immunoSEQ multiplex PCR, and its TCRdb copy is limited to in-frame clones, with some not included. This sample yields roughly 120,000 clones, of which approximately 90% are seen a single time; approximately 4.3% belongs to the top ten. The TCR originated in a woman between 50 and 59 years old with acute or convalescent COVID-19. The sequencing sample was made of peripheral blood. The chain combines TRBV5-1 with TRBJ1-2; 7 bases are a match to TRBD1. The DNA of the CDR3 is TGCGCCAGCAGCTGGGTGAAAGAGGGGGCCGGCTATGGCTACACCTTC. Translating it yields CASSWVKEGAGYGYTF.